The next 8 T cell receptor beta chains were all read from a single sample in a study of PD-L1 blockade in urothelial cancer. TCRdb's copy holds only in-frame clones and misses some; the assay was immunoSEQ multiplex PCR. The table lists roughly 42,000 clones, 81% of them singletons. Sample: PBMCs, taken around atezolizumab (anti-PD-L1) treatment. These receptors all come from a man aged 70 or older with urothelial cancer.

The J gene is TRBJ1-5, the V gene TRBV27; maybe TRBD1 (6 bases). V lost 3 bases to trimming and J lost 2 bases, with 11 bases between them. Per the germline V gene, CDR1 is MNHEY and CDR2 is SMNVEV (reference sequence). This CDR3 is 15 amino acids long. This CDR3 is CASSLTAGGNQPQHF. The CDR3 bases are TGTGCCAGCAGTTTGACGGCAGGGGGCAATCAGCCCCAGCATTTT.

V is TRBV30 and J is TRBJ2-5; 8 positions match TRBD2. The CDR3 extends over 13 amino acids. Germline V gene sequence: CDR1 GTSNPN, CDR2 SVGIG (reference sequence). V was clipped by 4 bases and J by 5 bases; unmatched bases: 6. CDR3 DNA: TGTGCCTGGACCGGGACTAGGGGTGAGACCCAGTACTTC. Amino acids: CAWTGTRGETQYF. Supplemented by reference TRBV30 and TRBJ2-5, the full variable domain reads SQTIHQWPATLVQPVGSPLSLECTVEGTSNPNLYWYRQAAGRGLQLLFYSVGIGQISSEVPQNLSASRPQDRQFILSSKKLLLSDSGFYLCAWTGTRGETQYFGPGTRLLVL.

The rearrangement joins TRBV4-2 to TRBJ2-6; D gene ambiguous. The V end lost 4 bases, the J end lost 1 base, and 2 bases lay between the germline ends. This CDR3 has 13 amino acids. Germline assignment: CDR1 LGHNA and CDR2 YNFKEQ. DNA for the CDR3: TGTGCCAGCAGCCCTTCTGGGGCCAACGTCCTGACTTTC. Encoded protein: CASSPSGANVLTF.

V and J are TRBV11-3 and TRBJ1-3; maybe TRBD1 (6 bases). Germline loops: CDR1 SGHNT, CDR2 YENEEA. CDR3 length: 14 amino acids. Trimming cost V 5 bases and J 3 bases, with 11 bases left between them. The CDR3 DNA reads TGTGCCAGCAGCCCGGGACAACGTGGAAACACCATATATTTT. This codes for CASSPGQRGNTIYF.

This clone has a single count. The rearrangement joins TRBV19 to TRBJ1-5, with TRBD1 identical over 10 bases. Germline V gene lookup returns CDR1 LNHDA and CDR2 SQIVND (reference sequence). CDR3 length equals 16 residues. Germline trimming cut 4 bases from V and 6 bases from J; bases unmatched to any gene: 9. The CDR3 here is CASSRRQGAQGQPQHF. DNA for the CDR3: TGTGCCAGTAGTAGAAGACAGGGGGCTCAAGGTCAGCCCCAGCATTTT.

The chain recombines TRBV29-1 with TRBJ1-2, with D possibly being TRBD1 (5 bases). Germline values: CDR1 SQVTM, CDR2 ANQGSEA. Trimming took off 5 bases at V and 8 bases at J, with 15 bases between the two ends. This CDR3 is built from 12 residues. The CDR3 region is CSVIGGSSGYTF. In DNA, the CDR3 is TGCAGCGTTATCGGGGGAAGTAGCGGCTACACCTTC.

In DNA, the CDR3 is TGTGCCAGTAAACGGGAGAGCTCCTACAATGAGCAGTTCTTC. This translates into CASKRESSYNEQFF. The V call is TRBV19, the J call TRBJ2-1, with a possible D match to TRBD2 (6 bases). The germline V gene encodes CDR1 LNHDA and CDR2 SQIVND (reference sequence). CDR3 length: 14 amino acids. Trimming stripped 7 bases from V and 0 bases from J, with 10 bases between.

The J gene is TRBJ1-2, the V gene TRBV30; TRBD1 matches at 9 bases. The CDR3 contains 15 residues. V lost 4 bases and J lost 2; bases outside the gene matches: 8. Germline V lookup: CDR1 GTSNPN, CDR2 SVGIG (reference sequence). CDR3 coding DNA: TGTGCCTGGACTACGGACAGGGGCGAGAACTATGGCTACACCTTC. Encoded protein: CAWTTDRGENYGYTF.